Presented here are 27 T cell receptor beta chains from one specimen sequenced in a study of T cell responses to AZD1222 COVID-19 vaccine. Only in-frame clones appear in the TCRdb table, and some are missing; sequencing was by immunoSEQ multiplex PCR. This table holds roughly 53,000 clones, roughly 80% found once. Sequencing used peripheral blood, obtained on day 0 of AZD1222 vaccination. These receptor sequences come from an adult in good health.

The chain joins TRBV11-3 to TRBJ2-2; 8 bases fit TRBD1. Germline lookup yields CDR1 SGHNT and CDR2 YENEEA. Trimming took 2 bases from V and 5 from J; bases not matched to a gene: 7. This CDR3 contains 16 residues. CDR3 DNA: TGTGCCAGCAGCTTATATGGACAGGGTGGAACCGGGGAGCTGTTTTTT. It yields the protein CASSLYGQGGTGELFF.

The chain is built from TRBV7-9 and TRBJ2-5, with 7 positions matching TRBD2. V dropped 5 bases and J dropped 1; count of bases not matched to a gene: 1. Per the germline V gene, CDR1 is SEHNR and CDR2 is FQNEAQ (reference sequence). The CDR3 spans 13 residues. The CDR3 coding sequence is TGTGCCAGCAGCCGGACTAGCCAAGAGACCCAGTACTTC. The encoded protein is CASSRTSQETQYF.

Regarding this clone: It is unclear where the CDR3 begins or ends on the DNA, so no DNA is shown, and the CDR3 is as TCRdb lists it. This rearrangement joins TRBV7-6 to TRBJ1-1. CDR1 and CDR2 (germline): SGHVS, FNYEAQ. From its first to its last residue, the CDR3 has 15 amino acids. This CDR3 is CASSILASLNTEAFF.

The sample holds one count of this clone. This chain links TRBV5-1 with TRBJ1-1; D may be TRBD1 (5 bases). The CDR3 extends over 16 amino acids. Germline V gene sequence: CDR1 SGHRS, CDR2 YFSETQ. V was cut by 0 bases and J by 1 base, with 13 bases left in between. CDR3 sequence (DNA): TGCGCCAGCAGCTTGGTCCCGGGACTGAAGAACACTGAAGCTTTCTTT. This codes for CASSLVPGLKNTEAFF.

This chain uses TRBV6-2 or TRBV6-3 with TRBJ2-2; the match to TRBD2 covers 7 bases. The CDR3 contains 15 residues. The germline V gene encodes CDR1 MNHEY and CDR2 SVGEGT. Trimming cost V 4 bases and J 6 bases; bases outside gene matches: 8. CDR3 sequence (DNA): TGTGCCAGCAGTTTTGGGGGGGAGAGGGCCGGGGAGCTGTTTTTT. It specifies CASSFGGERAGELFF.

The chain joins TRBV7-7 to TRBJ2-2; 8 bases fit TRBD1. This CDR3 contains 16 residues. The germline CDR1 and CDR2 sequences are SSHAT and FNYEAQ (reference sequence). J lost 7 bases, V lost 1 base, and 8 bases had no gene match. The CDR3 protein is CASSLVTGGAGGELFF. Here the CDR3 DNA reads TGTGCCAGCAGCTTAGTCACAGGGGGTGCTGGCGGGGAGCTGTTTTTT.

The rearrangement joins TRBV5-4 to TRBJ1-5; possibly TRBD1 for D (6 bases). CDR3 length: 14 residues. V lost 2 bases and J lost 3, with 9 bases in between. Germline CDR1 reads SGHNT; CDR2 reads YYREEE (reference sequence). The CDR3 bases are TGTGCCAGCAGCTTTGCAGGGGACAATCAGCCCCAGCATTTT. Protein product: CASSFAGDNQPQHF.

As for this clone: The same CDR3 can be traced to other DNA sequences in this sample. The chain employs TRBV10-2 and TRBJ1-5; D call uncertain. This CDR3 is 14 amino acids long. With 6 bases removed from V and 4 bases from J, the gap between germline ends came to 13 bases. Looked up from germline, CDR1 is WSHSY and CDR2 is SAAADI. The CDR3 DNA reads TGCGCCAGCAGGGAAGGTCAGGTAAATCAGCCCCAGCATTTT. This encodes CASREGQVNQPQHF.

The chain links TRBV7-9 to TRBJ1-2; tentative D call: TRBD1 (6 bases). V dropped 2 bases and J dropped 5 bases, with 18 bases sitting between them. Germline CDR1 and CDR2: SEHNR and FQNEAQ (reference sequence). The CDR3 loop spans 16 amino acids. CDR3 nucleotides: TGTGCCAGCAGCTTACAGGGGAATAGTGCAGGGTATGGCTACACCTTC. It is translated as CASSLQGNSAGYGYTF.

The gene calls are TRBV5-4 and TRBJ2-7, with D tentatively TRBD1 (5 bases). This CDR3 has 14 residues. V lost 0 bases and J lost 2, with 9 bases in between. CDR1 SGHNT and CDR2 YYREEE come from the germline V gene (reference sequence). CDR3 DNA sequence: TGTGCCAGCAGCTTGGATCAGGGAACCTACGAGCAGTACTTC. It encodes CASSLDQGTYEQYF.

The rearrangement joins TRBV9 to TRBJ1-6; TRBD1 matches at 10 bases. The V segment lost 2 bases and the J segment 8 bases; nucleotides outside the gene matches: 4. The CDR3 has 15 amino acids. Germline CDR1 is SGDLS and CDR2 is YYNGEE. This chain's CDR3 is CASSVRQGADSPLHF. As DNA, the CDR3 is TGTGCCAGCAGCGTGAGACAGGGGGCGGATTCACCCCTCCACTTT.

The J gene is TRBJ1-3, the V gene TRBV6-5; TRBD1 might be the D (6 bases). Per germline, CDR1 MNHEY and CDR2 SVGAGI. The V and J ends lost 5 bases and 4 bases respectively, with 15 bases between them. The CDR3 length is 15 residues. DNA of the CDR3: TGTGCCAGCAGTCTTGCACAGGGACTGGGAAACACCATATATTTT. Encoded protein: CASSLAQGLGNTIYF.

The J gene is TRBJ1-2, the V gene TRBV28, with TRBD1 matching over 9 bases. The CDR3 length is 13 residues. V was pared by 6 bases and J by 6 bases, with 5 bases of the junction left unmatched. CDR1 MDHEN and CDR2 SYDVKM come from the germline V gene. This CDR3 reads CASRGRDRDGYTF. The CDR3 DNA reads TGTGCCAGCAGAGGCCGGGACAGGGATGGCTACACCTTC.

V is TRBV3-1 (or the pseudogene TRBV3-2) and J is TRBJ2-7; 12 bases agree with TRBD2. J was trimmed by 3 bases and V by 4 bases; bases with no gene match: 4. This CDR3 is built from 15 residues. Germline values: CDR1 LGHDT, CDR2 YNNKEL (reference sequence). CDR3 sequence reads: CASSRGTSGLYEQYF. The CDR3 bases are TGTGCCAGCAGCCGCGGGACTAGCGGGCTCTACGAGCAGTACTTC.

This chain connects TRBV19 to TRBJ1-1; D uncertain. With 5 bases removed from V and 4 bases from J, the gap between germline ends came to 11 bases. The CDR3 is made up of 13 amino acids. Germline-derived CDR1 and CDR2 are LNHDA and SQIVND (reference sequence). The CDR3 is CASSPDSGTEAFF. CDR3 nucleotides: TGTGCCAGTAGTCCAGACTCGGGCACTGAAGCTTTCTTT.

The chain combines TRBV29-1 with TRBJ1-1, with D possibly being TRBD1 (5 bases). In germline, CDR1 is SQVTM, CDR2 ANQGSEA. The ends were cut back, 5 bases at V and 3 bases at J, with 16 bases in the middle. The CDR3 has 14 residues. The chain's CDR3 is CSVYPARVDTEAFF. CDR3 DNA sequence: TGCAGCGTTTACCCCGCCAGGGTTGACACTGAAGCTTTCTTT.

The chain joins TRBV5-6 to TRBJ1-2; the D is unclear. Germline loops: CDR1 SGHDT, CDR2 YYEEEE. V shed 4 bases and J shed 4 bases, with 14 bases lying between them. This CDR3 has 14 amino acids. The CDR3 DNA reads TGTGCCAGCAGCCCCAACACGGAGTCCTATGGCTACACCTTC. Translation: CASSPNTESYGYTF.

The J gene is TRBJ2-1, the V gene TRBV7-9; tentative D call: TRBD2 (6 bases). CDR3 length equals 12 residues. Germline V gene data show CDR1 as SEHNR and CDR2 as FQNEAQ (reference sequence). The ends were cut back, 5 bases at V and 8 bases at J, with 10 bases in the middle. The CDR3 spells CASSNRLDEQFF. The CDR3 bases are TGTGCCAGCAGCAACAGACTAGATGAGCAGTTCTTC.

The rearrangement uses TRBV5-1 and TRBJ1-4, with D hard to call. V shed 4 bases and J shed 4 bases, with 17 bases lying between them. CDR1 is SGHRS, CDR2 YFSETQ, per germline. CDR3 length: 16 amino acids. The CDR3 DNA reads TGCGCCAGCAGCCTAAACCCGGACGGACGTAATGAAAAACTGTTTTTT. This codes for CASSLNPDGRNEKLFF.

The gene calls are TRBV29-1 and TRBJ2-1; D perhaps matches TRBD2 (7 bases). Trimming pared 7 bases from V and 8 bases from J, leaving 15 bases between. The CDR3 consists of 12 residues. The germline V gene encodes CDR1 SQVTM and CDR2 ANQGSEA. The CDR3 protein is CSAQGTTDEQFF. In nucleotides, the CDR3 is TGCAGCGCTCAGGGGACTACGGATGAGCAGTTCTTC.

The J gene is TRBJ1-4, the V gene TRBV7-2, with TRBD1 matching over 7 bases. Trimming removed 4 bases from V and 7 bases from J; junction bases left unmatched: 9. This CDR3 spans 15 amino acids. The V gene's germline CDR1 is SGHTA and CDR2 FQGNSA. CDR3 amino acids: CASSWGSAGGEKLFF. The CDR3 nucleotides are TGTGCCAGCAGCTGGGGGTCGGCAGGGGGTGAAAAACTGTTTTTT.

The chain carries TRBV6-2 or TRBV6-3 and TRBJ2-7; weak D call: TRBD1 (6 bases). This CDR3 is built from 12 residues. Trimming stripped 5 bases from V and 3 bases from J, with 8 bases between. Germline CDR1 and CDR2: MNHEY and SVGEGT. This CDR3 reads CASSARGYEQYF. The DNA for the CDR3 is TGTGCCAGCAGTGCCAGGGGCTACGAGCAGTACTTC.

The chain carries TRBV4-1 and TRBJ2-4; 10 nucleotides agree with TRBD1. The germline gives CDR1 MGHRA, CDR2 YSYEKL. The J segment lost 3 bases and the V segment lost 1 base, leaving 9 bases of the junction unmatched. CDR3 length equals 18 residues. The CDR3 DNA is TGCGCCAGCAGCCAAGGGGCCGGGACAGGGGTCGGCAAAAACATTCAGTACTTC. Amino acids: CASSQGAGTGVGKNIQYF.

CDR3 sequence: CASAEPQLGGSGNTIYF. DNA for the CDR3: TGTGCCAGCGCCGAACCCCAGTTGGGGGGCTCTGGAAACACCATATATTTT. The genes are TRBV11-2 and TRBJ1-3; possible D gene TRBD1, 5 bases. V lost 8 bases and J lost 0, with 20 bases in between. This CDR3 has 17 residues. Germline V CDR1 and CDR2: SGHAT, FQNNGV.

This chain joins TRBV27 and TRBJ2-1; a possible D gene is TRBD2 (5 bases). Germline values: CDR1 MNHEY, CDR2 SMNVEV (reference sequence). Trimming shortened V by 2 bases and J by 0 bases, and 14 bases separated the two germline ends. This CDR3 is 17 amino acids long. The CDR3 nucleotides are TGTGCCAGCAGTTTAGATTTAGCGTCGAGCTCCTACAATGAGCAGTTCTTC. It translates to CASSLDLASSSYNEQFF.

This chain connects TRBV7-2 to TRBJ1-5; 9 bases map to TRBD1. The V gene's germline CDR1 is SGHTA and CDR2 FQGNSA. This CDR3 region has 18 residues. Unmatched junction bases numbered 7, after V lost 0 bases and J lost 1 base. CDR3 nucleotides: TGTGCCAGCAGCTTAGCGCTAACAGGGGGCAAGAGCAATCAGCCCCAGCATTTT. Translation: CASSLALTGGKSNQPQHF.

The J gene is TRBJ2-3, the V gene TRBV5-1, with D unclear. Trimming removed 0 bases from V and 6 bases from J, with 5 bases in between. This CDR3 has 12 residues. The germline V gene encodes CDR1 SGHRS and CDR2 YFSETQ. The CDR3 sequence: CASSLGADTQYF. DNA of the CDR3: TGCGCCAGCAGCTTGGGGGCGGATACGCAGTATTTT.